This passage covers 12 T cell receptor beta chains from one sample sequenced in a study of control samples from healthy donors and cancer patients. Using immunoSEQ multiplex PCR, the repertoire was profiled, and TCRdb retains in-frame clones only, with some absent. The sample has about 120,000 clones; roughly 93% are singletons. The sequenced material came from blood. The receptors were gathered from a man aged 25-45 years in good health.

A few counts support this clone. The chain couples TRBV4-1 to TRBJ2-2; possibly TRBD1 for D (5 bases). Trimming cost V 10 bases and J 2 bases, with 11 bases left between them. Per germline, CDR1 MGHRA and CDR2 YSYEKL. There are 13 residues in the CDR3. Written as DNA, the CDR3 is TGCGCCATACTCGACAGAAACACCGGGGAGCTGTTTTTT. It yields the protein CAILDRNTGELFF.

The chain carries TRBV5-8 and TRBJ2-5; the D is unclear. V lost 4 bases and J lost 1, with 17 bases in between. Looked up from germline, CDR1 is SGHTS and CDR2 is YDEGEE. CDR3 length equals 16 residues. The CDR3 protein is CASSPGGLLVQETQYF. The CDR3 nucleotides read TGTGCCAGCAGCCCCGGTGGGCTGTTGGTCCAAGAGACCCAGTACTTC.

This clone was found once. Written as DNA, the CDR3 is TGTGCCAGTAGTGTAAGGACAGGGATGGGTCAGCCCCAGCATTTT. Translation: CASSVRTGMGQPQHF. V and J are TRBV19 and TRBJ1-5; 8 positions agree with TRBD1. With 5 bases clipped from V and 6 bases from J, the junction kept 9 bases outside the gene matches. CDR1 and CDR2 from the germline V gene are LNHDA and SQIVND (reference sequence). The CDR3 is 15 amino acids.

CDR3 in DNA: TGTGCCAGTAGTAGACGGGGGCTTCTGGGTCAGCCCCAGCATTTT. This translates into CASSRRGLLGQPQHF. The V and J genes are TRBV19 and TRBJ1-5, with a weak D call TRBD1 (6 bases). Deletions cut 4 bases from V and 6 bases from J, with 16 bases between. The CDR3 totals 15 residues. Per germline, CDR1 LNHDA and CDR2 SQIVND (reference sequence).

The chain uses TRBV30 and TRBJ1-4, with D unresolved. Germline V gene sequence: CDR1 GTSNPN, CDR2 SVGIG (reference sequence). CDR3 length: 14 residues. The V gene lost 2 bases and the J gene lost 5 bases, with 12 bases spanning the gap. The CDR3 DNA reads TGTGCCTGGAGTCCCGACATGGGGAATGAAAAACTGTTTTTT. Translating it yields CAWSPDMGNEKLFF.

The CDR3 reads CASSLAAGTNQPQHF. The CDR3 nucleotides are TGTGCCAGCAGCTTAGCGGCCGGGACCAATCAGCCCCAGCATTTT. J is TRBJ1-5 and V is TRBV7-2; D perhaps matches TRBD1 (5 bases). Trimming took off 0 bases at V and 3 bases at J, with 9 bases between the two ends. Germline loops: CDR1 SGHTA, CDR2 FQGNSA. The CDR3 length is 15 residues.

V gene TRBV9 combines with J gene TRBJ1-1; D is undetermined. V lost 4 bases to trimming and J lost 0 bases, with 7 bases between them. Germline values: CDR1 SGDLS, CDR2 YYNGEE. The CDR3 contains 13 residues. The CDR3 DNA reads as TGTGCCAGCAGCCCCCAGGTGAACACTGAAGCTTTCTTT. It codes for CASSPQVNTEAFF.

The CDR3 reads CASSHTEDRRNYGYTF. DNA of the CDR3: TGTGCCAGCAGCCACACAGAGGACAGGAGAAACTATGGCTACACCTTC. The chain has TRBV5-6 and TRBJ1-2, with 7 bases fitting TRBD1. V lost 4 bases and J lost 2; bases outside the gene matches: 11. Germline V gene lookup returns CDR1 SGHDT and CDR2 YYEEEE. This CDR3 has 16 residues.

J is TRBJ1-4 and V is TRBV30, with TRBD1 identical over 8 bases. The V gene end was trimmed by 2 bases and the J gene end by 6 bases; junction bases not matched to a gene: 8. CDR1 and CDR2 from the germline V gene are GTSNPN and SVGIG (reference sequence). The length of the CDR3 is 15 residues. The CDR3, as DNA: TGTGCCTGGAGTCCCCCGGACAGGGACTATGAAAAACTGTTTTTT. This codes for CAWSPPDRDYEKLFF.

The table lists this clone with a count of one. The chain couples TRBV27 to TRBJ1-2, with 8 bases matching TRBD1. V gave up 0 bases and J gave up 0 bases; unmatched junction bases: 3. The germline CDR1 and CDR2 sequences are MNHEY and SMNVEV (reference sequence). The CDR3 is 16 residues long. DNA of the CDR3: TGTGCCAGCAGTTTATCACCAGGGGGCCCTAACTATGGCTACACCTTC. This codes for CASSLSPGGPNYGYTF.

This chain joins TRBV27 and TRBJ1-4; D ambiguous. Germline V gene lookup returns CDR1 MNHEY and CDR2 SMNVEV (reference sequence). V was pared by 0 bases and J by 8 bases, with 7 bases between. The CDR3 loop spans 13 amino acids. The CDR3 spells CASSLSYEEKLFF. CDR3 coding DNA: TGTGCCAGCAGTTTATCTTATGAAGAAAAACTGTTTTTT.

This rearrangement joins TRBV14 to TRBJ2-5; D perhaps matches TRBD1 (5 bases). Trimming stripped 4 bases from V and 5 bases from J, with 14 bases between. The CDR3 totals 14 residues. Germline CDR1 reads SGHDN; CDR2 reads FVKESK. As DNA, the CDR3 is TGTGCCAGCAGCCCATCCAGTTACAGGGAGACCCAGTACTTC. Amino acid sequence: CASSPSSYRETQYF.